This TCR beta chain derives from a study of blood T cell repertoires in COVID-19. About the study: Sites in the United States, Italy and Spain provided acute and convalescent COVID-19 samples.

Residents of over 20 US areas, aged roughly 18 to 89 years, made up the participants. Libraries were prepared by immunoSEQ multiplex PCR; TCRdb keeps only in-frame clonotypes and omits some of them. The sample shows some 250,000 clones, just over 85% of them seen only once. This clone was recorded only once. Trimming removed 5 bases from V and 6 bases from J, with 11 bases in between. Germline CDR1 and CDR2: SGHTA and FQGNSA. The CDR3 runs 12 residues. Sequencing was performed on PBMCs or T cells enriched from blood (not recorded which). This chain joins TRBV7-2 and TRBJ2-7; TRBD1 might be the D (5 bases). This sequence was found in a man younger than 30 who had recovered from COVID-19. CDR3 loop: CASSLQGTEQYF. In DNA, the CDR3 is TGTGCCAGCAGCCTCCAGGGTACCGAGCAGTACTTC.